The sequence of this T cell receptor beta chain was determined in a study of cytomegalovirus exposure and HLA in healthy donors. CDR1 and CDR2 from the germline V gene are MNHEY and SMNVEV (reference sequence). J gave up 0 bases and V 7 bases, and 5 bases lay outside the gene matches. The CDR3 spans 14 residues. The study ran its PCR with 60 Vbeta and 13 Jbeta primers. Data came from immunoSEQ multiplex PCR; TCRdb stores just in-frame clones and leaves some out. In the table there are about 98,000 clones, approximately 74% of which are singletons. Material: PBMCs. This receptor was taken from a male donor in good health and CMV-seronegative. V gene TRBV27 combines with J gene TRBJ2-5, with 7 nucleotides matching TRBD1. The DNA for the CDR3 is TGTGCCAGCACCCCAGGGGGTTACCAAGAGACCCAGTACTTC. It codes for CASTPGGYQETQYF.